A selection of T cell receptor beta chains follows, all from one sample in a study of cytomegalovirus exposure and HLA in healthy donors. TCRdb keeps only in-frame clones here, not all; method: immunoSEQ multiplex PCR. The data show about 180,000 clones, around 84% seen once. Sequencing used PBMCs. Receptor source: a girl aged 2 to 10 in good health and CMV-seropositive. Each CDR3 is given with its conserved first and last residue. Fields, in order: V gene, J gene, D gene, clone size, CDR3 protein, CDR3 DNA. A D gene is named only where the DNA matches it firmly. The size entry is marked missing in some rows and otherwise reads once, few, many or a size class.

TRBV7-6	TRBJ1-1	TRBD1	NA	CASSSWTGPNTEAFF	TGTGCCAGCAGCTCATGGACAGGACCGAACACTGAAGCTTTCTTT
TRBV6-1	TRBJ2-3	TRBD2	NA	CASSSSGRGNTQYF	TGTGCCAGCAGTAGCAGCGGGAGGGGGAATACGCAGTATTTT
TRBV6-5	TRBJ1-4	NA	NA	CASSYSGAFEKLFF	TGTGCCAGCAGTTATTCAGGGGCATTTGAAAAACTGTTTTTT
TRBV6-1	TRBJ1-1	TRBD1	NA	CASSDDRERAEAFF	TGTGCCAGCAGCGACGACAGGGAACGCGCTGAAGCTTTCTTT
TRBV6-5	TRBJ2-7	NA	NA	CASSRENGYEQYF	TGTGCCAGCAGTCGAGAGAATGGCTACGAGCAGTACTTC
TRBV19	TRBJ2-3	TRBD1	NA	CASTGTGWQYF	TGTGCCAGTACGGGGACAGGGTGGCAGTATTTT
TRBV28	TRBJ2-3	NA	NA	CASSLTRPSTDTQYF	TGTGCCAGCAGTTTAACGCGTCCTAGCACAGATACGCAGTATTTT
TRBV4-1	TRBJ2-4	TRBD2	once	CASSQGPSGMGKNIQYF	TGCGCCAGCAGCCAAGGCCCTAGCGGGATGGGCAAAAACATTCAGTACTTC
TRBV5-1	TRBJ2-5	NA	once	CASSLETQATGIETQYF	TGCGCCAGCAGCTTGGAGACTCAGGCTACAGGGATAGAGACCCAGTACTTC
TRBV7-9	TRBJ2-1	NA	NA	CASSDGGAPYNEQFF	TGTGCCAGCTCTGACGGGGGAGCACCCTACAATGAGCAGTTCTTC
TRBV18	TRBJ2-7	TRBD2	NA	CASPPGTSGSSPYF	TGTGCCAGCCCGCCCGGGACTAGCGGTAGTTCTCCGTACTTC
TRBV9	TRBJ1-2	TRBD1	NA	CASSGQTGTGYGYTF	TGTGCCAGCAGCGGTCAGACCGGGACAGGGTATGGCTACACCTTC
TRBV5-1	TRBJ2-3	NA	NA	CASSPSSLGDTQYF	TGCGCCAGCAGCCCCTCGTCACTAGGGGATACGCAGTATTTT
TRBV11-2	TRBJ2-5	TRBD1	NA	CASSTHRGVGETQYF	TGTGCCAGCAGCACACACAGGGGTGTAGGGGAGACCCAGTACTTC
TRBV5-4	TRBJ1-1	NA	once	CASSGENTEAFF	TGTGCCAGCAGCGGAGAGAACACTGAAGCTTTCTTT
TRBV30	TRBJ1-3	NA	NA	CAWRITAGNTIYF	TGTGCCTGGAGAATCACAGCTGGAAACACCATATATTTT